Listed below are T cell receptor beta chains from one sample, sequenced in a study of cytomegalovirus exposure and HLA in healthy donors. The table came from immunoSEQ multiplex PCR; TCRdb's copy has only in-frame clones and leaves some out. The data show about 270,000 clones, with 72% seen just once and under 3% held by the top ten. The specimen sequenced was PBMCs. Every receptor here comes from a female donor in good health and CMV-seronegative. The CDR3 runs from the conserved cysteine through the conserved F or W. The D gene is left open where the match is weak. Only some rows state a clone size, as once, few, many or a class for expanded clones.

CDR3aa: CASSSGLALYNEQFF
CDR3nt: TGTGCCAGCAGTTCCGGACTAGCGTTGTACAATGAGCAGTTCTTC
j_gene: TRBJ2-1
abundance: .
v_gene: TRBV2
d_gene: TRBD2

CDR3aa: CATSRELTSSGNTIYF
CDR3nt: TGTGCCACCAGCAGAGAACTAACTAGCTCTGGAAACACCATATATTTT
j_gene: TRBJ1-3
abundance: few
v_gene: TRBV15
d_gene: .

CDR3aa: CASSSSSREKLFF
CDR3nt: TGTGCCAGTAGTTCTTCTTCCAGAGAAAAACTGTTTTTT
j_gene: TRBJ1-4
abundance: .
v_gene: TRBV19
d_gene: .

CDR3aa: CASSLAGVIDTQYF
CDR3nt: TGCGCCAGCAGCCTAGCGGGAGTCATAGATACGCAGTATTTT
j_gene: TRBJ2-3
abundance: .
v_gene: TRBV5-1
d_gene: TRBD2

CDR3aa: CASSPRQAGVETQYF
CDR3nt: TGTGCCAGCAGCCCCCGACAGGCGGGCGTAGAGACCCAGTACTTC
j_gene: TRBJ2-5
abundance: once
v_gene: TRBV11-1
d_gene: .

CDR3aa: CASGSRTGVEKLFF
CDR3nt: TGTGCCAGCGGGTCCAGGACAGGGGTAGAAAAACTGTTTTTT
j_gene: TRBJ1-4
abundance: .
v_gene: TRBV2
d_gene: TRBD1

CDR3aa: CASSQSYTSGTGRTEAFF
CDR3nt: TGTGCCAGCAGCCAGTCTTATACCTCCGGGACAGGGCGGACTGAAGCTTTCTTT
j_gene: TRBJ1-1
abundance: few
v_gene: TRBV7-6
d_gene: TRBD1

CDR3aa: CASSPIQVYQETQYF
CDR3nt: TGTGCCAGCAGCCCTATACAGGTGTACCAAGAGACCCAGTACTTC
j_gene: TRBJ2-5
abundance: .
v_gene: TRBV5-5
d_gene: .

CDR3aa: CASSLTSSPIYNEQFF
CDR3nt: TGTGCCAGCAGCCTCACTAGTTCCCCCATCTACAATGAGCAGTTCTTC
j_gene: TRBJ2-1
abundance: once
v_gene: TRBV11-2
d_gene: .

CDR3aa: CASSFFGTGSTGELFF
CDR3nt: TGTGCCAGCAGCTTCTTCGGGACAGGGAGCACCGGGGAGCTGTTTTTT
j_gene: TRBJ2-2
abundance: .
v_gene: TRBV5-4
d_gene: TRBD1

CDR3aa: CASSLGAESNQPQHF
CDR3nt: TGTGCCAGCAGCTTAGGGGCTGAGAGCAATCAGCCCCAGCATTTT
j_gene: TRBJ1-5
abundance: .
v_gene: TRBV7-9
d_gene: .

CDR3aa: CASSPQGMGGGPSNEQFF
CDR3nt: TGTGCCAGCAGCCCACAGGGAATGGGAGGGGGGCCCTCCAATGAGCAGTTCTTC
j_gene: TRBJ2-1
abundance: .
v_gene: TRBV7-2
d_gene: .

CDR3aa: CASSRGGPLTDTQYF
CDR3nt: TGTGCCAGTAGTCGGGGGGGCCCGTTGACAGATACGCAGTATTTT
j_gene: TRBJ2-3
abundance: .
v_gene: TRBV19
d_gene: TRBD2

CDR3aa: CASEDGGSYEQYF
CDR3nt: TGTGCCAGCGAAGACGGGGGCTCCTACGAGCAGTACTTC
j_gene: TRBJ2-7
abundance: few
v_gene: TRBV7-9
d_gene: .

CDR3aa: CASSSTGARDTEAFF
CDR3nt: TGTGCCAGCAGTTCCACAGGGGCGAGGGACACTGAAGCTTTCTTT
j_gene: TRBJ1-1
abundance: .
v_gene: TRBV6-5
d_gene: TRBD1

CDR3aa: CASSPGQDYEQYF
CDR3nt: TGTGCCAGCAGCCCCGGACAGGACTACGAGCAGTACTTC
j_gene: TRBJ2-7
abundance: .
v_gene: TRBV5-4
d_gene: TRBD1

CDR3aa: CASSFTRDTEAFF
CDR3nt: TGCGCCAGCAGCTTCACGAGGGACACTGAAGCTTTCTTT
j_gene: TRBJ1-1
abundance: .
v_gene: TRBV5-1
d_gene: .

CDR3aa: CASSLDPGTEAFF
CDR3nt: TGTGCCAGCAGCTTAGACCCAGGGACTGAAGCTTTCTTT
j_gene: TRBJ1-1
abundance: .
v_gene: TRBV7-9
d_gene: .

CDR3aa: CASSFTTGGDTDTQYF
CDR3nt: TGTGCCAGCAGTTTCACGACAGGGGGCGACACAGATACGCAGTATTTT
j_gene: TRBJ2-3
abundance: .
v_gene: TRBV7-9
d_gene: TRBD1

CDR3aa: CASSFRTEAFF
CDR3nt: TGTGCCAGCAGCTTCAGGACTGAAGCTTTCTTT
j_gene: TRBJ1-1
abundance: once
v_gene: TRBV5-8
d_gene: .

CDR3aa: CASSDRILQGYTEAFF
CDR3nt: TGCGCCAGCAGTGACCGAATCCTACAGGGATACACTGAAGCTTTCTTT
j_gene: TRBJ1-1
abundance: .
v_gene: TRBV10-1
d_gene: .

CDR3aa: CASSQDSPSGVSYEQYF
CDR3nt: TGCGCCAGCAGCCAAGATTCCCCTAGCGGGGTATCCTACGAGCAGTACTTC
j_gene: TRBJ2-7
abundance: .
v_gene: TRBV4-1
d_gene: TRBD2

CDR3aa: CASSNQTGGLDTQYF
CDR3nt: TGTGCCAGCAGCAACCAAACAGGGGGGTTGGATACGCAGTATTTT
j_gene: TRBJ2-3
abundance: .
v_gene: TRBV21-1
d_gene: .

CDR3aa: CASSYKGTPNTGELFF
CDR3nt: TGTGCCAGCAGTTACAAAGGGACACCGAACACCGGGGAGCTGTTTTTT
j_gene: TRBJ2-2
abundance: few
v_gene: TRBV6-5
d_gene: .

CDR3aa: CAIAGGYNEQFF
CDR3nt: TGCGCCATAGCGGGCGGGTACAATGAGCAGTTCTTC
j_gene: TRBJ2-1
abundance: .
v_gene: TRBV29-1
d_gene: TRBD2

CDR3aa: CASSLRTSGYEQYF
CDR3nt: TGCGCCAGCAGCCTCCGGACTAGCGGCTACGAGCAGTACTTC
j_gene: TRBJ2-7
abundance: .
v_gene: TRBV5-1
d_gene: TRBD2

CDR3aa: CASSFQGGTDTQYF
CDR3nt: TGCGCCAGCAGCTTCCAGGGGGGCACAGATACGCAGTATTTT
j_gene: TRBJ2-3
abundance: .
v_gene: TRBV5-1
d_gene: TRBD1

CDR3aa: CASSPLGKGLAGIETGELFF
CDR3nt: TGTGCCAGCTCACCTCTTGGAAAAGGGCTAGCGGGAATAGAGACCGGGGAGCTGTTTTTT
j_gene: TRBJ2-2
abundance: .
v_gene: TRBV18
d_gene: TRBD2

CDR3aa: CASSISGNGYEQFF
CDR3nt: TGTGCCAGCAGCATTAGCGGGAACGGCTATGAGCAGTTCTTC
j_gene: TRBJ2-1
abundance: .
v_gene: TRBV11-2
d_gene: TRBD2

CDR3aa: CASSFGQGNQPQHF
CDR3nt: TGTGCCAGCAGTTTTGGGCAGGGTAATCAGCCCCAGCATTTT
j_gene: TRBJ1-5
abundance: .
v_gene: TRBV27
d_gene: .

CDR3aa: CSVGEDPYGYTF
CDR3nt: TGCAGCGTAGGGGAGGACCCTTATGGCTACACCTTC
j_gene: TRBJ1-2
abundance: .
v_gene: TRBV29-1
d_gene: .

CDR3aa: CASSLVTGSAEQFF
CDR3nt: TGTGCCAGCAGCTTGGTAACCGGGAGCGCTGAGCAGTTCTTC
j_gene: TRBJ2-1
abundance: .
v_gene: TRBV7-8
d_gene: .

CDR3aa: CASSRIQGNTEAFF
CDR3nt: TGTGCCAGCAGTAGAATACAGGGGAACACTGAAGCTTTCTTT
j_gene: TRBJ1-1
abundance: .
v_gene: TRBV6-1
d_gene: .

CDR3aa: CASSPTIYNEQFF
CDR3nt: TGTGCCAGCAGTCCGACAATTTACAATGAGCAGTTCTTC
j_gene: TRBJ2-1
abundance: .
v_gene: TRBV2
d_gene: .

CDR3aa: CASSLTESNQPQHF
CDR3nt: TGTGCCAGCAGCCTGACAGAGTCTAATCAGCCCCAGCATTTT
j_gene: TRBJ1-5
abundance: .
v_gene: TRBV7-9
d_gene: .

CDR3aa: CASRVQGGPSEQYF
CDR3nt: TGTGCCAGCAGAGTACAGGGGGGCCCCTCCGAGCAGTACTTC
j_gene: TRBJ2-7
abundance: .
v_gene: TRBV27
d_gene: TRBD1

CDR3aa: CASSYGQGSYEQYF
CDR3nt: TGTGCCAGCAGTTATGGACAGGGGTCCTACGAGCAGTACTTC
j_gene: TRBJ2-7
abundance: few
v_gene: TRBV6-5
d_gene: TRBD1

CDR3aa: CASNPPGQGVNEQFF
CDR3nt: TGTGCCAGCAATCCCCCGGGACAGGGGGTCAATGAGCAGTTCTTC
j_gene: TRBJ2-1
abundance: few
v_gene: TRBV2
d_gene: TRBD1

CDR3aa: CASSSRGAGYTF
CDR3nt: TGTGCCAGCAGTTCAAGGGGCGCAGGCTACACCTTC
j_gene: TRBJ1-2
abundance: .
v_gene: TRBV28
d_gene: .

CDR3aa: CASSKGLAGAYEQYF
CDR3nt: TGTGCCAGCAGCAAGGGACTAGCGGGAGCCTACGAGCAGTACTTC
j_gene: TRBJ2-7
abundance: .
v_gene: TRBV7-8
d_gene: TRBD2

CDR3aa: CASSPPRLAKNIQYF
CDR3nt: TGTGCCAGCAGTCCGCCCAGGTTAGCCAAAAACATTCAGTACTTC
j_gene: TRBJ2-4
abundance: .
v_gene: TRBV6-4
d_gene: .

CDR3aa: CASRGTRGTDTQYF
CDR3nt: TGTGCCAGCAGGGGGACACGGGGCACAGATACGCAGTATTTT
j_gene: TRBJ2-3
abundance: few
v_gene: TRBV6-1
d_gene: .

CDR3aa: CSVEEEYDEQFF
CDR3nt: TGCAGCGTTGAAGAGGAGTACGATGAGCAGTTCTTC
j_gene: TRBJ2-1
abundance: .
v_gene: TRBV29-1
d_gene: .

CDR3aa: CASSIITGGTDTQYF
CDR3nt: TGTGCCAGTAGTATAATAACGGGAGGTACAGATACGCAGTATTTT
j_gene: TRBJ2-3
abundance: once
v_gene: TRBV19
d_gene: TRBD2

CDR3aa: CASSPSARGSGTEAFF
CDR3nt: TGTGCCAGCTCACCATCGGCTAGGGGCTCAGGGACTGAAGCTTTCTTT
j_gene: TRBJ1-1
abundance: .
v_gene: TRBV18
d_gene: .

CDR3aa: CSALQGYGQYF
CDR3nt: TGCAGTGCTCTGCAGGGGTACGGGCAGTACTTC
j_gene: TRBJ2-5
abundance: once
v_gene: TRBV20-1
d_gene: .

CDR3aa: CASSLTKLASGNNEQFF
CDR3nt: TGTGCCAGCAGCTTAACGAAACTGGCTAGCGGGAACAATGAGCAGTTCTTC
j_gene: TRBJ2-1
abundance: once
v_gene: TRBV11-2
d_gene: TRBD2

CDR3aa: CASSVRQGLDNEQFF
CDR3nt: TGTGCCAGCAGCGTAAGACAGGGCTTGGACAATGAGCAGTTCTTC
j_gene: TRBJ2-1
abundance: once
v_gene: TRBV7-9
d_gene: TRBD1

CDR3aa: CASSVTGDPGTDTQYF
CDR3nt: TGTGCCAGCAGCGTTACAGGGGACCCCGGGACAGATACGCAGTATTTT
j_gene: TRBJ2-3
abundance: .
v_gene: TRBV9
d_gene: TRBD1

CDR3aa: CASSSDGEAPRQFF
CDR3nt: TGTGCCAGCAGCTCGGACGGGGAAGCGCCTCGGCAGTTCTTC
j_gene: TRBJ2-1
abundance: once
v_gene: TRBV7-9
d_gene: .

CDR3aa: CASIRQGAKGYTF
CDR3nt: TGTGCCAGTATCAGACAGGGGGCGAAGGGCTACACCTTC
j_gene: TRBJ1-2
abundance: .
v_gene: TRBV28
d_gene: TRBD1

CDR3aa: CATSRDRGAYEQYF
CDR3nt: TGTGCCACCAGCAGGGACAGGGGGGCGTACGAGCAGTACTTC
j_gene: TRBJ2-7
abundance: .
v_gene: TRBV15
d_gene: TRBD1

CDR3aa: CASSLPDRAGAFF
CDR3nt: TGTGCCAGCAGTTTACCTGACAGGGCCGGAGCTTTCTTT
j_gene: TRBJ1-1
abundance: .
v_gene: TRBV28
d_gene: TRBD1

CDR3aa: CASSPGRAGELFF
CDR3nt: TGTGCCAGCTCACCAGGGAGGGCCGGGGAGCTGTTTTTT
j_gene: TRBJ2-2
abundance: .
v_gene: TRBV18
d_gene: TRBD2